The sequence of this T cell receptor (beta chain) was determined in a study of cytomegalovirus exposure and HLA in healthy donors. The wider study: An earlier analysis found roughly 100 million unique TCR beta sequences from 200 million or so T cells.

As to this clone: Its antigen is undetermined.

This CDR3 spans 16 amino acids. CDR1 and CDR2 from the germline V gene are SGHTA and FQGNSA. The ends lost 3 bases at V and 5 bases at J; junction bases unmatched: 3. It was with 60 Vbeta and 13 Jbeta primers that the PCR ran. The table came from immunoSEQ multiplex PCR; TCRdb's copy has only in-frame clones and leaves some out. With 80,000 to 95,000 clones in the sample, the ten largest clones hold less than 1.5%. Study outcomes and limitations: The study flagged some 170 TCR beta chains as cytomegalovirus-associated. The likely origin of a cluster of highly shared sequence variants was a sequencing artifact.

The TCR was taken from a woman in her 30s in good health and CMV-seronegative. V and J are TRBV7-2 and TRBJ2-5, with 16 bases that match TRBD2. Input material: PBMCs. The CDR3 loop is CASSFPGLAGGETQYF. CDR3 in DNA: TGTGCCAGCAGCTTCCCGGGACTAGCGGGAGGGGAGACCCAGTACTTC. Full variable domain (remainder filled in from reference TRBV7-2 and TRBJ2-5): GAGVSQSPSNKVTEKGKDVELRCDPISGHTALYWYRQSLGQGLEFLIYFQGNSAPDKSGLPSDRFSAERTGGSVSTLTIQRTQQEDSAVYLCASSFPGLAGGETQYFGPGTRLLVL.